This TCR beta chain was identified in a study of T-cell memory formation after mild COVID-19. About the study: Each donor largely had its own TCR clusters.

Study-wide points: The study detected some responding clones in pre-infection memory, suggesting cross-reactive memory joined. The study found balanced CD4/CD8 in clones contracting day 15 to 85 and a CD4+ lean in later expanders.

TCRdb redid the calling of the 5' RACE reads with MiXCR, one entry per CDR3 protein. The sample has hundreds of thousands of distinct CDR3 sequences; about 20% are singletons. Turning to this clonotype: The antigen remains undetermined.

The CDR3 sequence is 17 residues long. Germline values: CDR1 SGHTA, CDR2 FQGNSA. The V and J ends lost 5 bases and 6 bases respectively, with 22 bases between them. This TCR was sampled from an adult woman who had mild COVID-19 (a few samples of this study predate the infection). Cell type and time point are not known. Sequencing was performed on PBMCs or a T cell subset sorted from them (not recorded which). V usage is TRBV7-2 and J usage is TRBJ2-2; D is ambiguous. CDR3 sequence (DNA): TGTGCCAGCAGCCCGGACCCGGACGGCGCGCTACCCGGGGAGCTGTTTTTT. It yields the protein CASSPDPDGALPGELFF.